The next 19 T cell receptor beta chains were all read from a single sample in a study of T cells in narcolepsy. Assay: immunoSEQ multiplex PCR; the TCRdb copy retains only in-frame clones and omits some. In the table there are approximately 17,000 clones, approximately 72% of which are singletons. The sample comprised CD45RA- memory CD8+ T cells from PBMCs. Source of these receptors: a human donor with narcolepsy.

A single count supports this clone. The chain employs TRBV5-6 and TRBJ2-7; tentatively, D is TRBD2 (6 bases). The CDR3 contains 11 residues. Germline V gives CDR1 SGHDT, CDR2 YYEEEE. V gave up 3 bases and J gave up 9 bases, with 10 bases separating them. The CDR3 DNA reads TGTGCCAGCAGCTCCGGGACTCGGCAGTACTTC. Encoded protein: CASSSGTRQYF.

The chain employs TRBV25-1 and TRBJ2-7; D might be TRBD1 (5 bases). The CDR3 is made up of 14 amino acids. CDR1 is MGHDK and CDR2 is SYGVNS in the germline V gene. V gave up 4 bases and J gave up 0 bases, with 10 bases separating them. CDR3 in amino acids: CASSARAYSYEQYF. For the CDR3, the DNA is TGTGCCAGCAGTGCCAGGGCATACTCCTACGAGCAGTACTTC.

This clone was seen more than once but under ten times. J is TRBJ2-3 and V is TRBV6-4, with D perhaps being TRBD1 or TRBD2 (5 bases each). Germline V CDR1 and CDR2: MRHNA, SNTAGT. The CDR3 runs to 15 residues. V was shortened by 4 bases and J by 1 base, with 12 bases between the two germline ends. In DNA, the CDR3 is TGTGCCAGCAGTGTAGGGAGCAGGGGCACAGATACGCAGTATTTT. The encoded protein is CASSVGSRGTDTQYF.

The chain employs TRBV5-1 and TRBJ2-1, with 8 nucleotides matching TRBD1. J was trimmed by 3 bases and V by 1 base; bases with no gene match: 0. Germline V gene sequence: CDR1 SGHRS, CDR2 YFSETQ. The CDR3 runs to 14 residues. Written as DNA, the CDR3 is TGCGCCAGCAGCTTGACAGGGGGCTACAATGAGCAGTTCTTC. It specifies CASSLTGGYNEQFF.

The V and J genes are TRBV11-2 and TRBJ1-1; D might be TRBD1 (5 bases). V was trimmed by 0 bases and J by 8 bases, leaving 10 bases between them. Per the germline V gene, CDR1 is SGHAT and CDR2 is FQNNGV. The CDR3 covers 13 residues. As DNA, the CDR3 is TGTGCCAGCAGCTTAGATTCGGGGACCGAAGCTTTCTTT. It specifies CASSLDSGTEAFF. The whole variable domain, filled in from reference TRBV11-2 and TRBJ1-1, reads EAGVAQSPRYKIIEKRQSVAFWCNPISGHATLYWYQQILGQGPKLLIQFQNNGVVDDSQLPKDRFSAERLKGVDSTLKIQPAKLEDSAVYLCASSLDSGTEAFFGQGTRLTVV.

J is TRBJ1-2 and V is TRBV5-6; D is unclear. The CDR3 consists of 14 residues. V gave up 3 bases and J gave up 3 bases, with 12 bases separating them. Germline assignment: CDR1 SGHDT and CDR2 YYEEEE. CDR3 sequence (DNA): TGTGCCAGCAGCTCCTCCCCGGGGTACTATGGCTACACCTTC. Its translation is CASSSSPGYYGYTF.

The V gene is TRBV29-1, the J gene TRBJ1-2; 8 nucleotides agree with TRBD1. The CDR3 has 13 residues. The V gene's germline CDR1 is SQVTM and CDR2 ANQGSEA. V shed 5 bases and J 3 bases; nucleotides not matched to a gene: 5. CDR3 sequence: CSVRTGFDYGYTF. In DNA, the CDR3 is TGCAGCGTTCGGACAGGGTTTGACTATGGCTACACCTTC.

The rearrangement joins TRBV11-2 to TRBJ2-7; 9 nucleotides align to TRBD1. The V and J ends lost 9 bases and 3 bases, in that order; junction bases with no gene match: 9. The germline V gene encodes CDR1 SGHAT and CDR2 FQNNGV. CDR3 length equals 14 residues. For the CDR3, the DNA is TGTGCCAGTGGACACGGACAGGGGATCTACGAGCAGTACTTC. Translated, it gives CASGHGQGIYEQYF.

V is TRBV7-9 and J is TRBJ2-1; D gene ambiguous. This CDR3 is 13 amino acids long. Trimming left V 3 bases short and J 8 bases short, with 11 bases between. Germline CDR1 reads SEHNR; CDR2 reads FQNEAQ (reference sequence). The CDR3 reads CASSFYSSHEQFF. CDR3 DNA: TGTGCCAGCAGCTTTTACTCGTCCCATGAGCAGTTCTTC.

The chain links TRBV6-1 to TRBJ2-7; D is possibly TRBD2 (6 bases). The germline CDR1 and CDR2 sequences are MNHNS and SASEGT. The CDR3 has 14 residues. V lost 9 bases and J 0 bases, leaving 15 bases between the germline ends. CDR3: CASEYQRASYEQYF. CDR3 DNA: TGTGCCAGTGAGTACCAGCGGGCCTCCTACGAGCAGTACTTC.

The CDR3 sequence is CASSSGSGGPYEQYF. In DNA, the CDR3 is TGTGCCAGCAGCTCGGGCTCGGGAGGGCCTTACGAGCAGTACTTC. This sequence joins TRBV7-6 and TRBJ2-5; 8 positions agree with TRBD2. The J call could be wrong; TRBJ2-7 is a better fit for the DNA end. The CDR3 consists of 15 residues. Looked up from germline, CDR1 is SGHVS and CDR2 is FNYEAQ.

J is TRBJ1-3 and V is TRBV7-6; unclear D gene. The CDR3 is 14 amino acids. V shed 7 bases and J shed 2 bases, with 12 bases lying between them. The V gene's germline CDR1 is SGHVS and CDR2 FNYEAQ. CDR3: CASKDPSTGNTIYF. The DNA for the CDR3 is TGTGCCAGCAAGGACCCCTCGACTGGAAACACCATATATTTT.

The rearrangement joins TRBV9 to TRBJ2-2; TRBD1 is a possible D gene (5 bases). This CDR3 contains 16 residues. Trimming stripped 3 bases from V and 7 bases from J, with 19 bases between. Per the germline V gene, CDR1 is SGDLS and CDR2 is YYNGEE. The CDR3 region is CASSAQAWGYGGELFF. CDR3 coding DNA: TGTGCCAGCAGCGCACAGGCCTGGGGATATGGCGGGGAGCTGTTTTTT.

This clone has only a few counts. This rearrangement joins TRBV5-6 to TRBJ2-7, with D maybe TRBD1 (6 bases). Trimming left V 3 bases short and J 6 bases short, with 10 bases between. The germline V gene encodes CDR1 SGHDT and CDR2 YYEEEE. This CDR3 region has 12 residues. The chain's CDR3 is CASSSGHFEQYF. The CDR3 DNA is TGTGCCAGCAGCTCGGGACATTTCGAGCAGTACTTC.

Notes on this clone: The CDR3 does not close with the conserved phenylalanine or tryptophan, likely indicating a read error. The limits of the CDR3 on the DNA are not certain, so only TCRdb's listed CDR3 is given. The chain recombines TRBV11-2 with TRBJ1-3; the D call in the table, TRBD1, was not verified against the DNA. CDR1 and CDR2 (germline): SGHAT, FQNNGV. The CDR3 extends over 8 residues, inclusive of both ends. CDR3 residues: CASSFHLA.

Only a few counts were recorded for this clone. The chain links TRBV7-8 to TRBJ2-5; a weak D match, TRBD2 (6 bases). Looked up from germline, CDR1 is SGHVS and CDR2 is FQNEAQ. This CDR3 is 12 amino acids long. Deletions cut 4 bases from V and 4 bases from J, with 7 bases between. The CDR3: CASSSGGETQYF. CDR3 nucleotide sequence: TGTGCCAGCAGCTCCGGGGGAGAGACCCAGTACTTC.

The chain is built from TRBV5-4 and TRBJ2-5; 8 positions agree with TRBD1. The junction had 8 bases not matched to a gene; V was cut back by 4 bases and J by 0 bases. CDR3 size: 16 residues. The germline gives CDR1 SGHNT, CDR2 YYREEE (reference sequence). The CDR3 DNA reads TGTGCCAGCAGCCCAGGGAGGACAGGGTACCAAGAGACCCAGTACTTC. Translating it yields CASSPGRTGYQETQYF.

This clone is labeled as medium-sized. V and J are TRBV5-1 and TRBJ2-1, with 7 bases matching TRBD2. The CDR3 extends over 12 amino acids. The junction had 3 bases not matched to a gene; V was cut back by 4 bases and J by 8 bases. Per germline, CDR1 SGHRS and CDR2 YFSETQ. Written as DNA, the CDR3 is TGCGCCAGCAGCCCCAGCGGGGATGAGCAGTTCTTC. It translates to CASSPSGDEQFF.

The CDR3 is CASSDVRFRSEAFF. In DNA form, the CDR3 reads TGTGCCAGCAGTGATGTACGGTTTCGGTCTGAAGCTTTCTTT. The chain combines TRBV6-5 with TRBJ1-1; D ambiguous. The CDR3 length is 14 residues. Germline assignment: CDR1 MNHEY and CDR2 SVGAGI. The germline V and J ends were trimmed by 5 bases and 6 bases, with 16 bases remaining between them.